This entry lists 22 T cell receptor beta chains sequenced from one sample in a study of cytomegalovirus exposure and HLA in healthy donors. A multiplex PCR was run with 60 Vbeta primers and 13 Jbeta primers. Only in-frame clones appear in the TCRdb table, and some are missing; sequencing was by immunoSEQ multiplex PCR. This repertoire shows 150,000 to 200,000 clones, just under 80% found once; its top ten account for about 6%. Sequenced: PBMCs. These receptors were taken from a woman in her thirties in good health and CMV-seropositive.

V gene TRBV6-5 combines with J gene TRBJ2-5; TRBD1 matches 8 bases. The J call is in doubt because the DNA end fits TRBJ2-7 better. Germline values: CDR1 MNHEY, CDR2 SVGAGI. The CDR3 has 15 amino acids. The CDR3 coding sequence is TGTGCCAGCAGCACATCAGGGGGCTTCTCCTACGAGCAGTACTTC. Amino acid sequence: CASSTSGGFSYEQYF.

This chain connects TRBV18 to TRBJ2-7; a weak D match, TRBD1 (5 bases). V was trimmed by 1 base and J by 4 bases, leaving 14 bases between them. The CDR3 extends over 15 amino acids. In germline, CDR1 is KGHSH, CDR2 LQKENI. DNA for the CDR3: TGTGCCAGCTCACCACTGAAACAGGTTACGTACGAGCAGTACTTC. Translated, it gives CASSPLKQVTYEQYF.

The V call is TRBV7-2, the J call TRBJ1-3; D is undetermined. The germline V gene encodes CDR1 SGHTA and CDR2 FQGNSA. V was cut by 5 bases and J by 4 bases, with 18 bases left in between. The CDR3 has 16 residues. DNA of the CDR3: TGTGCCAGCAGCCTCACTCCACAGTACCTCGGAAACACCATATATTTT. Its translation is CASSLTPQYLGNTIYF.

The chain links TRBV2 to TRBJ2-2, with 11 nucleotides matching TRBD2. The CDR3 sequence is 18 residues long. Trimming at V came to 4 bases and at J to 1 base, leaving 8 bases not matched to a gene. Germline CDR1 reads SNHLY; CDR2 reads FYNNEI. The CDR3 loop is CASSVLAGGNLNTGELFF. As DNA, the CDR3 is TGTGCCAGCAGTGTTCTAGCGGGGGGTAACCTGAACACCGGGGAGCTGTTTTTT.

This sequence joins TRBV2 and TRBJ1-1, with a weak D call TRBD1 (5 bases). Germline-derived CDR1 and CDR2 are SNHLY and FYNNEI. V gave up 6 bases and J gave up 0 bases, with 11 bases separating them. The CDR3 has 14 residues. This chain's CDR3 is CASRETALNTEAFF. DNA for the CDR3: TGTGCCAGCAGGGAGACAGCACTGAACACTGAAGCTTTCTTT.

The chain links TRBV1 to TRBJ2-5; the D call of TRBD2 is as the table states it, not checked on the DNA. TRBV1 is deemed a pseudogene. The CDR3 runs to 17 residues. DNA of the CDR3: TGCACCAGCAGCCAAGGTGTCCTAGCGGGAGGGCCAGAGACCCAGTACTTC. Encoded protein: CTSSQGVLAGGPETQYF.

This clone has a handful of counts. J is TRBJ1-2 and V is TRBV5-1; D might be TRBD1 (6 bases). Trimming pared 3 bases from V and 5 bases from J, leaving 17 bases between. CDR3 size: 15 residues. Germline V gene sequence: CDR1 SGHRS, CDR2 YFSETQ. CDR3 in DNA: TGCGCCAGCAGCTCCGGGAGGGGGGGCGCTTATGGCTACACCTTC. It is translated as CASSSGRGGAYGYTF.

The CDR3 spells CASSQRENYGYTF. In DNA form, the CDR3 reads TGTGCCAGCAGCCAGCGGGAGAACTATGGCTACACCTTC. The rearrangement uses TRBV7-6 and TRBJ1-2; no definite D call. Trimming left V 5 bases short and J 2 bases short, with 9 bases between. Germline V gene sequence: CDR1 SGHVS, CDR2 FNYEAQ. The CDR3 has 13 residues.

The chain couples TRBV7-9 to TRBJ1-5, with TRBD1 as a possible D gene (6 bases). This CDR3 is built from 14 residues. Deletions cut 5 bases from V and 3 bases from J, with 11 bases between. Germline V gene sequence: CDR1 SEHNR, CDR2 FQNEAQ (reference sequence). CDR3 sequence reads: CASSPDRFNQPQHF. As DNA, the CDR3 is TGTGCCAGCAGCCCGGACAGATTCAATCAGCCCCAGCATTTT.

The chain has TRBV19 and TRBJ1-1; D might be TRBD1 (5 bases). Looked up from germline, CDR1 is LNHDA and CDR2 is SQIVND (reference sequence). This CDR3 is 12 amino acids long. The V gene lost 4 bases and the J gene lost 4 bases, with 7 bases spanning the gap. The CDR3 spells CASSRGVTEAFF. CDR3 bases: TGTGCCAGTAGTAGGGGGGTCACTGAAGCTTTCTTT.

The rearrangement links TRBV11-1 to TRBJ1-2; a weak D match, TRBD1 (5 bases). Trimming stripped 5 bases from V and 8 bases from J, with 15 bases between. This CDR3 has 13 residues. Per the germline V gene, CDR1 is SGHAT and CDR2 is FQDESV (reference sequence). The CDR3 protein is CASSERQSGGYTF. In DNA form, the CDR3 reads TGTGCCAGCAGCGAGCGACAGTCTGGCGGCTACACCTTC.

CDR3 amino acids: CASSLAIPSTNTEAFF. Here the CDR3 DNA reads TGTGCCAGCAGCTTGGCCATCCCCTCAACAAACACTGAAGCTTTCTTT. The chain recombines TRBV5-4 with TRBJ1-1; D gene unclear. This CDR3 has 16 amino acids. The V end lost 0 bases, the J end lost 2 bases, and 14 bases lay between the germline ends. Germline CDR1 reads SGHNT; CDR2 reads YYREEE (reference sequence).

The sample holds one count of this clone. CDR3 sequence (DNA): TGTGCCAGCAGTGAATACAATCAGCCCCAGCATTTT. Its protein product is CASSEYNQPQHF. The J gene is TRBJ1-5, the V gene TRBV6-1; D ambiguous. V lost 2 bases to trimming and J lost 3 bases, with 2 bases between them. The CDR3 runs 12 residues. Germline V gene sequence: CDR1 MNHNS, CDR2 SASEGT.

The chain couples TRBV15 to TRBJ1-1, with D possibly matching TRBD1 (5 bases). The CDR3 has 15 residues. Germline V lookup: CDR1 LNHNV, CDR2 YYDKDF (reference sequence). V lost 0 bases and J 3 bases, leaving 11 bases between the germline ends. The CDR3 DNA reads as TGTGCCACCAGCAGAGACCCGGGGGGATACACTGAAGCTTTCTTT. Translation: CATSRDPGGYTEAFF.

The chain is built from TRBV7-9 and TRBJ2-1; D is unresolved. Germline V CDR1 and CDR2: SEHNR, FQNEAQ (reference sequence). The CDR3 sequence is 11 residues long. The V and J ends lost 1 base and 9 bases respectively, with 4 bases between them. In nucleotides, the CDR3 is TGTGCCAGCAGCTTAGTCGGTGAGCAGTTCTTC. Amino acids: CASSLVGEQFF. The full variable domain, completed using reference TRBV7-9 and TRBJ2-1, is DTGVSQNPRHKITKRGQNVTFRCDPISEHNRLYWYRQTLGQGPEFLTYFQNEAQLEKSRLLSDRFSAERPKGSFSTLEIQRTEQGDSAMYLCASSLVGEQFFGPGTRLTVL.

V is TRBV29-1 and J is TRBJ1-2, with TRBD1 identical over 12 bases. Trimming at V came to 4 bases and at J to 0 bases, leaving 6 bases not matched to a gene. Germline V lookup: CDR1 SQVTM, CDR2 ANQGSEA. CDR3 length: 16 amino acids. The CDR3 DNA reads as TGCAGCGTTGGCGGGACAGGGGGCTGGCCTAACTATGGCTACACCTTC. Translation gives CSVGGTGGWPNYGYTF.

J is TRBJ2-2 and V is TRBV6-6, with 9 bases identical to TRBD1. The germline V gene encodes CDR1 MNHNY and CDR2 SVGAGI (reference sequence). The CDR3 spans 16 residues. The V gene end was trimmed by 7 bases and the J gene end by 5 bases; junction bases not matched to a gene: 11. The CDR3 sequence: CASTDRGGDATGELFF. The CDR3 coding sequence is TGTGCCAGCACCGACAGGGGGGGTGATGCGACCGGGGAGCTGTTTTTT.

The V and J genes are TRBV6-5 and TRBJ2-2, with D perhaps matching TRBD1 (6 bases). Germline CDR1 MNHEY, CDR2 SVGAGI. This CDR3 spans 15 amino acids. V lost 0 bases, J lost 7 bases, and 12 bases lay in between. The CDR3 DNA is TGTGCCAGCAGTTACTCAAAGGGGGTTCGCGGGGAGCTGTTTTTT. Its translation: CASSYSKGVRGELFF.

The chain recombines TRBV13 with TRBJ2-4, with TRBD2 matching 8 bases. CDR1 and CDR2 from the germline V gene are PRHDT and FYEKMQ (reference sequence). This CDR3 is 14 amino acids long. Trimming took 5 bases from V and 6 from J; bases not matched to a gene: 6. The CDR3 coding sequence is TGTGCCAGCAGCCCGGGACTAGGTGGAAACATTCAGTACTTC. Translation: CASSPGLGGNIQYF.

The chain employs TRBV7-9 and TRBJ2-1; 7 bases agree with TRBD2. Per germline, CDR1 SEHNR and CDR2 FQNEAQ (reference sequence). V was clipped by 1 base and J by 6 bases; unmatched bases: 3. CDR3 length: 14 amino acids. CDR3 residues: CASSLGGRGNEQFF. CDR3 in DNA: TGTGCCAGCAGCTTAGGCGGGAGAGGCAATGAGCAGTTCTTC.

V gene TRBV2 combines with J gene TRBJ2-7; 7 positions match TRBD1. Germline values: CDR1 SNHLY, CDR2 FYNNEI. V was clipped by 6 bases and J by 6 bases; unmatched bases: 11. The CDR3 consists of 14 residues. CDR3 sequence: CASRGDRARSEQYF. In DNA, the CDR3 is TGTGCCAGCAGGGGGGACAGAGCTAGGAGCGAGCAGTACTTC.

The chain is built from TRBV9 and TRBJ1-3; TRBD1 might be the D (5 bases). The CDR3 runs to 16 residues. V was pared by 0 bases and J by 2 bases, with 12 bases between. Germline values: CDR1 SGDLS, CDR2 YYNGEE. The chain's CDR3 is CASSVDPSRAGNTIYF. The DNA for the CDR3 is TGTGCCAGCAGCGTAGACCCAAGCAGGGCTGGAAACACCATATATTTT.